The clone carrying this TCR beta chain was seen repeatedly, ten times or more. The antigen remains unidentified. This sample is part of a study of T-cell reconstitution after alpha-beta-depleted transplantation in children. Per the germline V gene, CDR1 is LGHNA and CDR2 is YNFKEQ. Deletions cut 2 bases from V and 2 bases from J, with 3 bases between. The CDR3 has 12 residues. The authors prepared the TCRbeta library with unique molecular identifiers. TCRdb analysed the PCR reads with MiXCR anew, one entry per CDR3 protein. The sample carries about 31,000 distinct CDR3 sequences, roughly 6.5% recorded once. Whole-study findings and limits: Elevated TCRbeta diversity at day 60 was traced, in some patients, to surviving recipient T cells and thymic progenitors. When one year had passed after transplant, most T-cell counts and diversity came from newly produced T cells. The study reportedly traced alpha-beta T cells about two months after transplant to several hundred expanded graft clones.

This clonotype was sampled from a child younger than two who had a stem cell transplant for acute myeloid leukemia, so the T cells may come from the graft donor. The chain combines TRBV4-2 with TRBJ1-1; D is unresolved. Sequenced material: peripheral blood, taken 60 days after TCRalphabeta/CD19-depleted stem cell transplant. CDR3 region: CASSQKNTEAFF. The CDR3 region has the DNA TGTGCCAGCAGCCAAAAAAACACTGAAGCTTTCTTT.